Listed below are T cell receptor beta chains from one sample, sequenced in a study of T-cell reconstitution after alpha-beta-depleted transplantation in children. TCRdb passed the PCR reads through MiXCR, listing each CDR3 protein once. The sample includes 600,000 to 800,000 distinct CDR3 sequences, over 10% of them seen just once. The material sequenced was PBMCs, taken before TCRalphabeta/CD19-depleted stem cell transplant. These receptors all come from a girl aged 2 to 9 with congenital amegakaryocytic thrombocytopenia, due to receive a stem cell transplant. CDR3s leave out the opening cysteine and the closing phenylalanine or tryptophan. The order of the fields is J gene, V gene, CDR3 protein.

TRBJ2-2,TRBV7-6,ASSLRFSGTGELF
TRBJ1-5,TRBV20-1,SARDRWGASNQPQH
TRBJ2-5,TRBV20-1,SATIRDREV
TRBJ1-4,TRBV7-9,ASSLFWGNEKLF
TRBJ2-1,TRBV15,ATSARTSGNEQF
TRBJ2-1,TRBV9,ASSLNSANEQF
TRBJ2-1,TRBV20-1,SARKWGETYNEQF
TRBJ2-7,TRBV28,ASSSIRDRSAYEQY
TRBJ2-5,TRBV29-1,SVVDRGMETQY
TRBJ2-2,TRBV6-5,ASSSHLGSGIVPGELF
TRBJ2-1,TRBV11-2,ASSLGPGDEQF
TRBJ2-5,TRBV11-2,ASSLGLGPAEETQY
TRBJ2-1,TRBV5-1,ASSSGTSNDEQF
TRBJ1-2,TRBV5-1,ASSEYRDRVFDGYT
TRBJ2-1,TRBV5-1,ASSLGDLLGVEQF
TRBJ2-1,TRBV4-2,ASSQAGVAWRNEQF
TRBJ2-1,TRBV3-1,ASSQGTLAGESGEQF
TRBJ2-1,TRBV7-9,ASSRTDNPNEQF
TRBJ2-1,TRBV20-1,SARMTPSYNEQF
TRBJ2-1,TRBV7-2,ASSLARPRNEQF
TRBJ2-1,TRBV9,ASSASGSAYNEQF
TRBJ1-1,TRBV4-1,ASSHNGATEAF
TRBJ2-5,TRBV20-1,SARDVGEGREETQY
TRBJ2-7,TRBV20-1,SARGRAVNEQY
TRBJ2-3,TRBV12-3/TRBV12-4,ASTGVGGPTDTQY
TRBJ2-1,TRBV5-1,ASSQDHNEQF
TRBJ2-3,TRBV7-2,ASSLVVYTDTQY
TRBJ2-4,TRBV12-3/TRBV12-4,ASSLRGRGRIQY
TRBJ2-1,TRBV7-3,ASSSTWGDEQF
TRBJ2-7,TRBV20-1,SAPGEQY
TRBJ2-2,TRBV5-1,ASKDIFPNTGELF
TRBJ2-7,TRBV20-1,SGRRTAGSYEQY
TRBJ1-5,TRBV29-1,SVVFSGDIIGQPQH
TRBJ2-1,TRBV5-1,ATSTGTRYNEQF
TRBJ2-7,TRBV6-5,ASSTRSEQY
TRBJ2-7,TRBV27,ASRSLAGGTSSYEQY
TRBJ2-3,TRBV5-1,ASSLASGRSTDTQY
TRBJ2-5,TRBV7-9,ASSLRDSLQETQY
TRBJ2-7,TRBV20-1,SARQGTSYYEQY
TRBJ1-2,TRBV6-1,ASTRTRAGGYT
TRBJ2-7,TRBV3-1,ASTGSLFGGSYEQY
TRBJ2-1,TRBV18,ASSPALASYNEQF
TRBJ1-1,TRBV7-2,ASSPPLQGNTEAF
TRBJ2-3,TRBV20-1,SVDKRGTDTQY
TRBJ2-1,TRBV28,ASTGLAGDPSSYNEQF